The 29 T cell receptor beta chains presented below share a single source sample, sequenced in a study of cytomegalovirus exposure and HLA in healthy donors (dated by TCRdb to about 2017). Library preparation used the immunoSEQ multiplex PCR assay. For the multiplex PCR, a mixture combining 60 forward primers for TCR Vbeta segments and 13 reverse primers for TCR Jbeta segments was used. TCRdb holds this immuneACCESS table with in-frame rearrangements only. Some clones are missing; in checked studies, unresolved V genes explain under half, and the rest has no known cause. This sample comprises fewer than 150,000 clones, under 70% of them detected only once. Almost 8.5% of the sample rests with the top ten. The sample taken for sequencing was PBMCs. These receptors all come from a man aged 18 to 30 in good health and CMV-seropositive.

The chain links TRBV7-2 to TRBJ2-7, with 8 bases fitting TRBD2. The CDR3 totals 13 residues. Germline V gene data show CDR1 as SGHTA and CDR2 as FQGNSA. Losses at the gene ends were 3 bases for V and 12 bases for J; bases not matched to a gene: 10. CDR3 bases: TGTGCCAGCAGCTTTTCGGCGGGGGGTGTGCGGTACGTC. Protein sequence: CASSFSAGGVRYV.

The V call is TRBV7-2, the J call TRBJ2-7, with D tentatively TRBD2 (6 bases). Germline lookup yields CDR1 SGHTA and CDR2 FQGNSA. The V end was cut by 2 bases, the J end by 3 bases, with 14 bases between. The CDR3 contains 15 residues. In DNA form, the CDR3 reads TGTGCCAGCAGCTTACGAACCTTGGGGGGCTACGAGCAGTACTTC. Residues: CASSLRTLGGYEQYF. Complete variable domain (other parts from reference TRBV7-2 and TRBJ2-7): GAGVSQSPSNKVTEKGKDVELRCDPISGHTALYWYRQSLGQGLEFLIYFQGNSAPDKSGLPSDRFSAERTGGSVSTLTIQRTQQEDSAVYLCASSLRTLGGYEQYFGPGTRLTVT.

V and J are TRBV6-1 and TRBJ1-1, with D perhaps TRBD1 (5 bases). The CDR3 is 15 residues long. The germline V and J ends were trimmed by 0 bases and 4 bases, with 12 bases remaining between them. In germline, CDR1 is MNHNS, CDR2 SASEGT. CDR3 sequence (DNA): TGTGCCAGCAGTGAAGCGCGGGGCGGGCGCACTGAAGCTTTCTTT. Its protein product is CASSEARGGRTEAFF.

The CDR3: CAVRQGTGELFF. CDR3 DNA sequence: TGTGCCGTGAGGCAGGGCACCGGGGAGCTGTTTTTT. V and J are TRBV7-9 and TRBJ2-2; D might be TRBD1 (5 bases). Germline CDR1 is SEHNR and CDR2 is FQNEAQ (reference sequence). Trimming pared 11 bases from V and 4 bases from J, leaving 11 bases between. CDR3 length equals 12 residues. The full variable domain, its missing parts supplied by reference TRBV7-9 and TRBJ2-2, is DTGVSQNPRHKITKRGQNVTFRCDPISEHNRLYWYRQTLGQGPEFLTYFQNEAQLEKSRLLSDRFSAERPKGSFSTLEIQRTEQGDSAMYLCAVRQGTGELFFGEGSRLTVL.

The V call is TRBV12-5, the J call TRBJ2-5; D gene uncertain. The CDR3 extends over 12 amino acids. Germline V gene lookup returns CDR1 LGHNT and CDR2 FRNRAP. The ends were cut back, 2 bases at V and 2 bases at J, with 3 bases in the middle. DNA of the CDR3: TGTGCTAGTGGTTTGCTGCAAGAGACCCAGTACTTC. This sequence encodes CASGLLQETQYF.

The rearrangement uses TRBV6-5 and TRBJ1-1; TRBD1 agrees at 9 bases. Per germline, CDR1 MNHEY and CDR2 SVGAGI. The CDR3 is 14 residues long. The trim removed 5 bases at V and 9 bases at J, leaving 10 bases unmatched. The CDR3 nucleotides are TGTGCCAGCAGTGCCCCGGGACAGGGCCCCCAAGCTTTCTTT. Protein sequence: CASSAPGQGPQAFF.

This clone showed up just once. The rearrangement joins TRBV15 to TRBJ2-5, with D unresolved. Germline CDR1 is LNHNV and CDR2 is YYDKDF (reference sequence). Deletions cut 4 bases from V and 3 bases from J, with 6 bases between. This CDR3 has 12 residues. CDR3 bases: TGTGCCACCAGCAAACAGAAAGAGACCCAGTACTTC. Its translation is CATSKQKETQYF.

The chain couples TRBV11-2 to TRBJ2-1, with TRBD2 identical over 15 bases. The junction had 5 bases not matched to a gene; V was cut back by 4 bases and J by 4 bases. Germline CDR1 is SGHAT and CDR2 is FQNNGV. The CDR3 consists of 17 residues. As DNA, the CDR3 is TGTGCCAGCAGCTGGGGACTAGCGGGGGGAAAATACAATGAGCAGTTCTTC. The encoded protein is CASSWGLAGGKYNEQFF.

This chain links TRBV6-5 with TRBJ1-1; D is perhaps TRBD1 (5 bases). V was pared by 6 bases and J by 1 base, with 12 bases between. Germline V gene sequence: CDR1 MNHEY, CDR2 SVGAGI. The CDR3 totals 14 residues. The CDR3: CASRPRDPNTEAFF. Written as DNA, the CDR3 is TGTGCCAGCAGACCCAGGGATCCGAACACTGAAGCTTTCTTT.

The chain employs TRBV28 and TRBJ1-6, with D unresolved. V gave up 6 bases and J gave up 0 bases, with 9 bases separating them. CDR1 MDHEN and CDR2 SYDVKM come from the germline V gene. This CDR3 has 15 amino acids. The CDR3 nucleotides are TGTGCCAGCAGAAAAACAGACTCCTATAATTCACCCCTCCACTTT. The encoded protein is CASRKTDSYNSPLHF. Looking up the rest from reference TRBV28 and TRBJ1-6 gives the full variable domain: DVKVTQSSRYLVKRTGEKVFLECVQDMDHENMFWYRQDPGLGLRLIYFSYDVKMKEKGDIPEGYSVSREKKERFSLILESASTNQTSMYLCASRKTDSYNSPLHFGNGTRLTVT.

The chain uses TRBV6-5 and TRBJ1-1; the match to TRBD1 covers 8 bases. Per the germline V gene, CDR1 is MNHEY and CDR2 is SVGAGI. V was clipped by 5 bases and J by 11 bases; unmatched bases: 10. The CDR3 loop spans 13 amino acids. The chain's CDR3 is CASSPTGTGAAFF. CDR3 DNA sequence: TGTGCCAGCAGTCCCACCGGGACAGGCGCGGCTTTCTTT.

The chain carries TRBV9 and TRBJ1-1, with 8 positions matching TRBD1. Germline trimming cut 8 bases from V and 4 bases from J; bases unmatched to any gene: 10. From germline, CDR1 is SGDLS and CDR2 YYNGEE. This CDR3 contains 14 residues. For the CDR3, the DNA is TGTGCCAGTGACAAAACAGGGGGGGGCACTGAAGCTTTCTTT. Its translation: CASDKTGGGTEAFF.

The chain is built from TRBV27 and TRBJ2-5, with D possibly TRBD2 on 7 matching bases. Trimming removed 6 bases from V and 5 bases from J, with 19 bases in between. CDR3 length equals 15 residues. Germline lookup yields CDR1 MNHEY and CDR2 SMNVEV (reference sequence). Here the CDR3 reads CASRMGAPGGETQYF. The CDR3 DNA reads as TGTGCCAGCAGAATGGGGGCCCCGGGAGGCGAGACCCAGTACTTC.

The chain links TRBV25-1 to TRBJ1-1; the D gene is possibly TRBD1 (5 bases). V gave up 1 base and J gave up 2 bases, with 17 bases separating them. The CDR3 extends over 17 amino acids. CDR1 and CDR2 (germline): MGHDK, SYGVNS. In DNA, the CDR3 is TGTGCCAGCAGTGAATTAGACGGGGGACTCTTCAACACTGAAGCTTTCTTT. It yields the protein CASSELDGGLFNTEAFF.

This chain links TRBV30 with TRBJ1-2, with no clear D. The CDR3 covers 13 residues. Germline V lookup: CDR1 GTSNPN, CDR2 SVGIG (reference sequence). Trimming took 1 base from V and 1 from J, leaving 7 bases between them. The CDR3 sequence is CAWSGEGNYGYTF. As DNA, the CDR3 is TGTGCCTGGAGTGGGGAGGGTAACTATGGCTACACCTTC.

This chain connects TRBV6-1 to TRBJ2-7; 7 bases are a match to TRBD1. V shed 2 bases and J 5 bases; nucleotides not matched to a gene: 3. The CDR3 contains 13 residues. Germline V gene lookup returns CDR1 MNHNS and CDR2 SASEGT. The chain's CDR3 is CASSENRGNEQYV. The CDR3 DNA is TGTGCCAGCAGTGAAAACAGGGGCAACGAGCAGTACGTC.

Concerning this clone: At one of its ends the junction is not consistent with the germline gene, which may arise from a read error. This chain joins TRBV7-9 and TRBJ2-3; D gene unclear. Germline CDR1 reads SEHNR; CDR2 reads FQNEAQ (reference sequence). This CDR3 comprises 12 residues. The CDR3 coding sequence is TGTTCCAGCAGCTCCAGTGGAGATACGCAGTATTTT. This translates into CSSSSSGDTQYF.

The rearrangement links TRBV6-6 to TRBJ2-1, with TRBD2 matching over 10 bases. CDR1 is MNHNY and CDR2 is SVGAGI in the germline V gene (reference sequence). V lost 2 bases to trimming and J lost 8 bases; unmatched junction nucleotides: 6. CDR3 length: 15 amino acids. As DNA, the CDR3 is TGTGCCAGCAGTTACACCGGGACTAGCGCCGATGAGCAGTTCTTC. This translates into CASSYTGTSADEQFF.

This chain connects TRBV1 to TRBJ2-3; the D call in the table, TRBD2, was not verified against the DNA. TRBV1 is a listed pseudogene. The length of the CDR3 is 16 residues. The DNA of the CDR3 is TGCACCAGCAGCCAAGATCCGGGATTAAGCACAGATACGCAGTATTTT. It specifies CTSSQDPGLSTDTQYF.

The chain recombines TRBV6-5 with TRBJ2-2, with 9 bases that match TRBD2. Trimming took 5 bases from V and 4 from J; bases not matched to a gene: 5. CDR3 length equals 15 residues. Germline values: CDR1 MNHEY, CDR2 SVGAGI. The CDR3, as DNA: TGTGCCAGCAGTGGCGGGGGGGCCGGCACCGGGGAGCTGTTTTTT. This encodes CASSGGGAGTGELFF.

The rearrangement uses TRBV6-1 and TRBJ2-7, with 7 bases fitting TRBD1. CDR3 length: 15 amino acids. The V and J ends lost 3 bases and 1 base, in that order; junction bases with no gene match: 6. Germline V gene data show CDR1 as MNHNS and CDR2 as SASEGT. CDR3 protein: CASSEIGTESYEQYV. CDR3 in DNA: TGTGCCAGCAGTGAGATTGGGACAGAATCCTACGAGCAGTACGTC.

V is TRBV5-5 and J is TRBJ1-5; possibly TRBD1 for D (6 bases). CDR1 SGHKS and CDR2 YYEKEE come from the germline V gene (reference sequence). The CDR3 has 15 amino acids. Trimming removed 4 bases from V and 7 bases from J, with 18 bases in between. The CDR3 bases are TGTGCCAGCAGCCACGGTAGTGGGGGCGGACAGCCCCAGCATTTT. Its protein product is CASSHGSGGGQPQHF.

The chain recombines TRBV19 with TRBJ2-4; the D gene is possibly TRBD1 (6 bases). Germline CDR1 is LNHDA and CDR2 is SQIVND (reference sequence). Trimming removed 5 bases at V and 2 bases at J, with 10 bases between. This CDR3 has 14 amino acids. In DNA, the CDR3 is TGTGCCAGTAGTCCCGGACAGACCAAAAACATTCAGTACTTC. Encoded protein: CASSPGQTKNIQYF.

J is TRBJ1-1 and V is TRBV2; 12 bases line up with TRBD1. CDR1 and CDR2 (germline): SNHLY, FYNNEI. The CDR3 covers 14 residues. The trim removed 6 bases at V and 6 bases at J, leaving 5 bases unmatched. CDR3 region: CASRGTGGGPEAFF. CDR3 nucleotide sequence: TGTGCCAGCAGGGGGACAGGGGGCGGCCCTGAAGCTTTCTTT.

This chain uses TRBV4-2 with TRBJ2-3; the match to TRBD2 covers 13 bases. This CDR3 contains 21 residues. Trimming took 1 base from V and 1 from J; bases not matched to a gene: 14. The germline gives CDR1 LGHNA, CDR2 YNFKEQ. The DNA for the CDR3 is TGTGCCAGCAGCCAAGTGGGGGGACTAGCGGGACTAAACAGAGGCACAGATACGCAGTATTTT. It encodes CASSQVGGLAGLNRGTDTQYF.

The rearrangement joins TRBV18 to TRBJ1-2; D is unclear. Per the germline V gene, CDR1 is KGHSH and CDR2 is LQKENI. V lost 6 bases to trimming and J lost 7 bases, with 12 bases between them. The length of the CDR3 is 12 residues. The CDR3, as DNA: TGTGCCAGCTCTGGCGGGTTTGGTGGCTACACCTTC. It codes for CASSGGFGGYTF.

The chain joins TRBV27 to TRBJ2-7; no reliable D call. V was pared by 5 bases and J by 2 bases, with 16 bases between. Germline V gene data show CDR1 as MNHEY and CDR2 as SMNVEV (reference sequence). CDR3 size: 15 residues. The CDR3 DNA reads TGTGCCAGCAGTCCCCGTGGCCCCTCAACCTACGAGCAGTACTTC. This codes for CASSPRGPSTYEQYF.

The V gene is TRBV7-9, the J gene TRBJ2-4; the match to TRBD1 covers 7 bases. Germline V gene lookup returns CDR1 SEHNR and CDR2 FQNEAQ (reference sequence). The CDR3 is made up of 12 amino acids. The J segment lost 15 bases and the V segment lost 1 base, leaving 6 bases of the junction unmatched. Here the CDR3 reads CASSLEVTGLYF. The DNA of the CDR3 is TGTGCCAGCAGCTTAGAGGTGACAGGGCTGTACTTC.

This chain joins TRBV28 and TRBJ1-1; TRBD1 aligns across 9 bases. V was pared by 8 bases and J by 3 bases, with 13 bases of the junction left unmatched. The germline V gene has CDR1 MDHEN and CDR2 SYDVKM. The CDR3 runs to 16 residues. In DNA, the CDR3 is TGTGCCAGCGGGGGAAAGGACAGGGGCGCGGACACTGAAGCTTTCTTT. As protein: CASGGKDRGADTEAFF. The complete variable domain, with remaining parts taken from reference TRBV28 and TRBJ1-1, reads DVKVTQSSRYLVKRTGEKVFLECVQDMDHENMFWYRQDPGLGLRLIYFSYDVKMKEKGDIPEGYSVSREKKERFSLILESASTNQTSMYLCASGGKDRGADTEAFFGQGTRLTVV.